Each of the 2 T cell receptor beta chains below was sequenced from the same sample in a study of CXCR3-negative and CXCR3-positive naive CD8 T cells. Whole-study findings and limits: CXCR3-positive naive cells had TRB CDR3s that were more hydrophobic than CXCR3-negative naive cells had.

cDNA libraries for TRB were generated by 5' RACE incorporating UMI labels. TCRdb reprocessed the 5' RACE reads, with one entry per CDR3 protein and no DNA. The data show about 60,000 distinct CDR3 sequences, and the top ten clones hold around 0.8%. Antigen specificity for these receptors is unknown. The specimen sequenced was naive CXCR3+ CD8+ T cells from blood. Subset reported: CD45RO-CCR7+CD27+CD95- naive CD8+ T cells expressing CXCR3 (TNR3+). These receptors came from a human donor in good health. Some clones in this sample may be carry-over from other donors' samples.

The chain carries TRBV19 and TRBJ2-1. The CDR3 contains 14 residues. Germline lookup yields CDR1 LNHDA and CDR2 SQIVND (reference sequence). CDR3 region: CASSIPATYNEQFF.

The chain has TRBV7-3 and TRBJ1-6; TCRdb's assignment of TRBD1 cannot be checked, as there is no DNA. Germline V CDR1 and CDR2: SGHTA, FQGTGA. The CDR3 spans 13 residues. The CDR3 region is CASSHGGGPPLHF. Full variable domain (outside the CDR3, taken from reference TRBV7-3 and TRBJ1-6): GAGVSQTPSNKVTEKGKYVELRCDPISGHTALYWYRQSLGQGPEFLIYFQGTGAADDSGLPNDRFFAVRPEGSVSTLKIQRTERGDSAVYLCASSHGGGPPLHFGNGTRLTVT.